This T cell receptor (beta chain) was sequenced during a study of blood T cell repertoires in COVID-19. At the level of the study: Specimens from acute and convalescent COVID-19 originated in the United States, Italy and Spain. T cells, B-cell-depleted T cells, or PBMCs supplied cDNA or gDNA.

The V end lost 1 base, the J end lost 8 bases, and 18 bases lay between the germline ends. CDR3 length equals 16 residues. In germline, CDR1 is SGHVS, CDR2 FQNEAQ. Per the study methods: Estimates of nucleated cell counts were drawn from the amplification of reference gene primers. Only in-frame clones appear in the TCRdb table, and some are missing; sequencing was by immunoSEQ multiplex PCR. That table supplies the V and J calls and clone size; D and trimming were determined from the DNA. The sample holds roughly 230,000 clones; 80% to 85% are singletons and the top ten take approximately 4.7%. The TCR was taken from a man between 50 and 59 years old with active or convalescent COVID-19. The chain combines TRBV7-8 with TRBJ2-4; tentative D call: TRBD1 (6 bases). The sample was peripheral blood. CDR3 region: CASSLGYLSEGDIQYF. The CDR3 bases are TGTGCCAGCAGCTTAGGATATTTGAGCGAGGGGGACATTCAGTACTTC. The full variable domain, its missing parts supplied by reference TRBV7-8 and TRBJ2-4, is GAGVSQSPRYKVAKRGQDVALRCDPISGHVSLFWYQQALGQGPEFLTYFQNEAQLDKSGLPSDRFFAERPEGSVSTLKIQRTQQEDSAVYLCASSLGYLSEGDIQYFGAGTRLSVL.